The entry below gives a single T cell receptor beta chain sequence along with its context. The germline gene is not matched at one end of the junction; a read error may be the cause. The data were taken from a study of CD8 T cells in Susac syndrome. With random hexamers, reverse transcription was performed on roughly 0.45 to 1 ug of RNA. From the immunoSEQ multiplex PCR reads, TCRdb called clonotypes with MiXCR, one entry per CDR3 protein. The sample has roughly 130,000 distinct CDR3 sequences, roughly 94% seen once. The CDR3 is 13 residues long. Germline V gene sequence: CDR1 SEHNR, CDR2 FQNEAQ (reference sequence).

This sequence joins TRBV7-9 and TRBJ2-7; 12 nucleotides line up with TRBD1. The sequenced sample consisted of CD4+ T cells from PBMCs. The source is a human donor with multiple sclerosis. The CDR3 is CASSLARDRGLDF. The CDR3 region has the DNA TGTGCCAGCAGCTTAGCGCGGGACAGGGGGCTTGACTTC.